The rows below give T cell receptor beta chains drawn from one sample of a study of OX40 agonist ivuxolimab in advanced cancers. Generated by immunoSEQ multiplex PCR, the TCRdb table keeps only in-frame clones and is missing some. Of roughly 35,000 clones in the sample, approximately 90% were seen once. Sequencing used CD4+ or CD8+ T cells sorted from blood, obtained in a trial of the OX40 agonist ivuxolimab. These receptors came from an adult with an advanced solid tumor such as melanoma, head and neck, liver or kidney cancer. Each CDR3 is given with its conserved first and last residue. A D gene is named only where the DNA matches it firmly. Part of the rows lack a size; the others show once, few, many or a class for expanded clones.

v_call	clone_size	d_call	j_call	cdr3_aa	cdr3_nt
TRBV25-1	-	-	TRBJ1-1	CASSYGPLGTEAFF	TGTGCCAGCAGTTATGGTCCTTTGGGGACTGAAGCTTTCTTT
TRBV27	-	-	TRBJ2-7	CAGGALLSSYEQYF	TGTGCCGGCGGGGCGCTATTAAGCTCCTACGAGCAGTACTTC
TRBV5-6	-	TRBD2	TRBJ2-7	CASSSRTSGFTGYEQYF	TGTGCCAGCAGCTCGAGGACTAGCGGGTTTACGGGCTACGAGCAGTACTTC
TRBV13	once	TRBD2	TRBJ2-5	CASSLGGLAEYQETQYF	TGTGCCAGCAGCTTAGGGGGACTAGCAGAATACCAAGAGACCCAGTACTTC
TRBV5-6	-	-	TRBJ1-3	CASSLGQGGYTIYF	TGTGCCAGCAGCTTGGGCCAGGGCGGATACACCATATATTTT
TRBV2	-	TRBD1	TRBJ1-1	CASYDRTGLVTFF	TGTGCCAGCTATGATAGGACAGGGTTGGTAACTTTCTTT
TRBV4-3	-	TRBD2	TRBJ2-7	CASSQDLAGVLGEQYF	TGCGCCAGCAGCCAAGATTTAGCGGGAGTTTTAGGCGAGCAGTACTTC
TRBV28	-	-	TRBJ2-7	CASSFESPGAYEQYF	TGTGCCAGCAGTTTTGAATCCCCCGGGGCGTACGAGCAGTACTTC
TRBV7-8	-	-	TRBJ1-2	CASSSLRGGLTPNYGYTF	TGTGCCAGCAGCTCACTTCGCGGGGGCCTTACACCTAACTATGGCTACACCTTC
TRBV5-5	-	TRBD1	TRBJ2-7	CASSVWGQGLYEQYF	TGTGCCAGCAGCGTTTGGGGACAGGGCCTATACGAGCAGTACTTC
TRBV28	-	-	TRBJ2-7	CASSLVRSYEQYF	TGTGCCAGCAGCCTCGTTCGCTCCTACGAGCAGTACTTC
TRBV29-1	-	TRBD1	TRBJ2-1	CSVDRDRGNYNEQFF	TGCAGCGTTGACCGGGACAGGGGGAACTACAATGAGCAGTTCTTC
TRBV7-9	-	-	TRBJ2-1	CASTLGNEQFF	TGTGCCAGCACCCTGGGAAATGAGCAGTTCTTC
TRBV2	-	-	TRBJ1-5	CASSEGQGYQPQHF	TGTGCCAGCAGTGAGGGTCAGGGGTATCAGCCCCAGCATTTT
TRBV7-9	-	TRBD2	TRBJ2-7	CASSLILAGGYEQYF	TGTGCCAGCAGCCTAATACTAGCGGGAGGCTACGAGCAGTACTTC
TRBV27	-	-	TRBJ2-7	CASSFRNLHEQYF	TGTGCCAGCAGTTTTCGGAATCTCCACGAGCAGTACTTC
TRBV27	once	TRBD2	TRBJ2-7	CASSRRTSYIYVGYF	TGTGCCAGCAGTCGACGGACTAGCTACATCTACGTGGGGTACTTC
TRBV9	-	TRBD1	TRBJ2-6	CASSVVRTGGSGANVLTF	TGTGCCAGCAGCGTAGTTAGGACAGGGGGCTCTGGGGCCAACGTCCTGACTTTC
TRBV2	-	TRBD1	TRBJ2-3	CASDGDTGGEGTDTQYF	TGTGCCAGCGATGGGGATACAGGGGGCGAGGGCACAGATACGCAGTATTTT
TRBV6-1	-	-	TRBJ2-3	CASSEWDGNTDTQYF	TGTGCCAGCAGTGAATGGGACGGGAACACAGATACGCAGTATTTT
TRBV7-9	once	TRBD2	TRBJ2-7	CASSFILAGDRRDEQYF	TGTGCCAGCAGCTTTATCCTAGCGGGAGATAGAAGGGATGAGCAGTACTTC
TRBV4-3	-	-	TRBJ1-6	CASSQGGTGRKNSPLHF	TGCGCCAGCAGCCAAGGCGGTACAGGGAGGAAAAATTCACCCCTCCACTTT
TRBV27	-	TRBD1	TRBJ2-2	CASSSPRRTGDTGELFF	TGTGCCAGCAGTTCCCCCCGCAGGACAGGTGACACCGGGGAGCTGTTTTTT
TRBV9	-	TRBD2	TRBJ2-1	CASSGSGTVGNEQFF	TGTGCCAGCAGCGGTAGCGGGACCGTCGGCAATGAGCAGTTCTTC
TRBV7-6	once	-	TRBJ2-7	CASSLGKLGNYEQYF	TGTGCCAGCAGCTTAGGGAAACTAGGGAACTACGAGCAGTACTTC